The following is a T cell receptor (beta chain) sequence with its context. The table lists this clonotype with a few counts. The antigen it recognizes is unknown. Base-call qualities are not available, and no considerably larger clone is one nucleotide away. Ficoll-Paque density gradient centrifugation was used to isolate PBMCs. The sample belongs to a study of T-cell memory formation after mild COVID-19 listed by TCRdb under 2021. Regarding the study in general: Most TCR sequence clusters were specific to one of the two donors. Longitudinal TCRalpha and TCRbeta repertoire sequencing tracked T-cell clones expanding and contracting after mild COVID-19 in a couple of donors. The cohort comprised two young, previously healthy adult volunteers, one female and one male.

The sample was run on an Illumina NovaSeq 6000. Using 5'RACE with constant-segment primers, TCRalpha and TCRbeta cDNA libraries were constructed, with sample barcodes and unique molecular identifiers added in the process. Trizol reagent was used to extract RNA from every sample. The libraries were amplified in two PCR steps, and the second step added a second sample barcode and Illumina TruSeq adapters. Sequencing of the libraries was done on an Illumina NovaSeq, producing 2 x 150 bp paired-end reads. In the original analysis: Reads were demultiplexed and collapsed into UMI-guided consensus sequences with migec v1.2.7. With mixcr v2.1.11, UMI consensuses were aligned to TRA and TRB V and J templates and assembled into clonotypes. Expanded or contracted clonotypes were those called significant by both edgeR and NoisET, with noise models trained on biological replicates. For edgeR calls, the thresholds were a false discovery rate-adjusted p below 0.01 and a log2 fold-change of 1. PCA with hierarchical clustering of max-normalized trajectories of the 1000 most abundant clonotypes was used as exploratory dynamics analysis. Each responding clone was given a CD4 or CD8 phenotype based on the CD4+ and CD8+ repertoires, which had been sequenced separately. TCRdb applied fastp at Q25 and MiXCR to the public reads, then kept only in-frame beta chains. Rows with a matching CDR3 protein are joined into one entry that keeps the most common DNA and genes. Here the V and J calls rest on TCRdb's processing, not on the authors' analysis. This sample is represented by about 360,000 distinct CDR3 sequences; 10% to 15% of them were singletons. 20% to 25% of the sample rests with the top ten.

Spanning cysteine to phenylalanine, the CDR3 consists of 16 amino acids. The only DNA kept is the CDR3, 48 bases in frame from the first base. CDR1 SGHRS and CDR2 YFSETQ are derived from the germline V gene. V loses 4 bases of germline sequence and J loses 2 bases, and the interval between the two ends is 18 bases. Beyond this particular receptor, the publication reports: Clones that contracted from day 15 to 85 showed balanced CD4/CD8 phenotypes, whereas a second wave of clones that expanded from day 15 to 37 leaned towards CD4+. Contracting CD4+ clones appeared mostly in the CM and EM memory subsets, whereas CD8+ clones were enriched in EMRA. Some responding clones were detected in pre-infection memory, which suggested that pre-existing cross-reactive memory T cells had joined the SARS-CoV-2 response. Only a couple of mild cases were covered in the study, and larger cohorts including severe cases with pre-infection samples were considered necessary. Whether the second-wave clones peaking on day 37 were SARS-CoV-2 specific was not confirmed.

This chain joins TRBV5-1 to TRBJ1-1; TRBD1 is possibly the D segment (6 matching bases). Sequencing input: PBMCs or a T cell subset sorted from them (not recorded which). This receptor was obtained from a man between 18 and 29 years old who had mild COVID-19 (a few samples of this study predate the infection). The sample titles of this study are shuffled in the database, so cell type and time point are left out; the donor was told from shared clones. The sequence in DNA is TGCGCCAGCAGCCTACAGCCGGGACAATCAAACACTGAAGCTTTCTTT. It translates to CASSLQPGQSNTEAFF.